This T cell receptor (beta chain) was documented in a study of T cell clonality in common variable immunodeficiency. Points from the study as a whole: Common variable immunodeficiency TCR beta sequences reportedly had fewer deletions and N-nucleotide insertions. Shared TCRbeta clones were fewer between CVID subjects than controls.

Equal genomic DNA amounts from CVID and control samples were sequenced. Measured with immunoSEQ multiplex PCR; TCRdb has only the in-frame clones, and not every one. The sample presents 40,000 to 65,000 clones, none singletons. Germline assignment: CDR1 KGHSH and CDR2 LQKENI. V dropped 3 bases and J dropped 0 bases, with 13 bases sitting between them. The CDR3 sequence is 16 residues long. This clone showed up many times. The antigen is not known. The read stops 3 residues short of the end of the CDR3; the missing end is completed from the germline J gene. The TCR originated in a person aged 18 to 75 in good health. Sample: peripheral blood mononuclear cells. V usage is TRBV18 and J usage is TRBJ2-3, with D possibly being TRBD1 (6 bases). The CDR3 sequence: CASSPDTGISTDTQYF. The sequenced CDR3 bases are TGTGCCAGCTCACCGGACACAGGGATTAGCACAGATACG.